This section outlines one T cell receptor beta chain sequence together with its context. The antigen remains undetermined. These data belong to a study of T-cell reconstitution after alpha-beta-depleted transplantation in children. Study outcomes and limitations: T-cell counts and diversity at one year post-transplant came mainly from newly produced T cells. Expanded clones from the graft, numbering several hundred, reportedly supplied alpha-beta T cells about two months after transplant.

For TCRbeta, the library was prepared with unique molecular identifiers. TCRdb re-derived calls from the PCR reads in MiXCR, one entry per CDR3 protein. The repertoire holds 350,000 to 500,000 distinct CDR3 sequences, with 43% as singletons. The sample in question was PBMCs, obtained before TCRalphabeta/CD19-depleted stem cell transplant. The clonotype was recovered from a girl aged 2 to 9 with aplastic anemia, due to receive a stem cell transplant.

The CDR3 loop is CSARASGSRVDTQYF. The CDR3 DNA reads as TGCAGTGCTAGAGCGAGCGGGAGTAGGGTAGATACGCAGTATTTT. The V and J genes are TRBV20-1 and TRBJ2-3, with TRBD2 matching 8 bases. With 1 base clipped from V and 5 bases from J, the junction kept 8 bases outside the gene matches. The CDR3 consists of 15 residues. Germline V gene sequence: CDR1 DFQATT, CDR2 SNEGSKA (reference sequence).